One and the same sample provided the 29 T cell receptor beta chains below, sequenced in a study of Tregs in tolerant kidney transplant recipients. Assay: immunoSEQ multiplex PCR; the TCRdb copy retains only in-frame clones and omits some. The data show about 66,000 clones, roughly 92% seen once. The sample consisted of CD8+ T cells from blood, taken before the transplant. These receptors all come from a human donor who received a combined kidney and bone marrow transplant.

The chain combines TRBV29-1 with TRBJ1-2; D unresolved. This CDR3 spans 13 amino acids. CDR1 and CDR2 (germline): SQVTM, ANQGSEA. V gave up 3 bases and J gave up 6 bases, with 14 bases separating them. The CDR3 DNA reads TGCAGCGTTGATTTCGTGGGCGGGGATGGCTACACCTTC. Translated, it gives CSVDFVGGDGYTF. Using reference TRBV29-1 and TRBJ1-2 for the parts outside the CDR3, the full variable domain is SAVISQKPSRDICQRGTSLTIQCQVDSQVTMMFWYRQQPGQSLTLIATANQGSEATYESGFVIDKFPISRPNLTFSTLTVSNMSPEDSSIYLCSVDFVGGDGYTFGSGTRLTVV.

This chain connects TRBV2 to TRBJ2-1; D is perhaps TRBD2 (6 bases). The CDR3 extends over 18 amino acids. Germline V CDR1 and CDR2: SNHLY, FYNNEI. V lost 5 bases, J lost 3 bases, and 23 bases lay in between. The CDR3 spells CASSFEPGGSTIYNEQFF. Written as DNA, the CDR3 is TGTGCCAGCAGTTTTGAGCCCGGGGGATCAACGATCTACAATGAGCAGTTCTTC.

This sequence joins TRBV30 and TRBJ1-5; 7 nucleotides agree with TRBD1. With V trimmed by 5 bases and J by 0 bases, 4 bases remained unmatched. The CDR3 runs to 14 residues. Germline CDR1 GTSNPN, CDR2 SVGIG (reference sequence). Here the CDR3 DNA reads TGTGCCTGGGGGACAGAAAATAGCAATCAGCCCCAGCATTTT. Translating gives CAWGTENSNQPQHF.

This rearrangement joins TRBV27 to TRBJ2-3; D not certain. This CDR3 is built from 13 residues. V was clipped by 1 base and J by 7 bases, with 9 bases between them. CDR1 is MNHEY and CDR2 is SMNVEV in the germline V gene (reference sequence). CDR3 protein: CASSLFSPNTQYF. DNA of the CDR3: TGTGCCAGCAGTTTATTCTCCCCTAATACGCAGTATTTT.

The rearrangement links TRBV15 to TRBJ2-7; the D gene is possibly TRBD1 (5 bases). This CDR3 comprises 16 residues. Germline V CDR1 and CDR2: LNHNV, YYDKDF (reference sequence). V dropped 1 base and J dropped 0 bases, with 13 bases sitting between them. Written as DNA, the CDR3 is TGTGCCACCAGCAGAGGTCAGGGATCAAACTCCTACGAGCAGTACTTC. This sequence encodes CATSRGQGSNSYEQYF.

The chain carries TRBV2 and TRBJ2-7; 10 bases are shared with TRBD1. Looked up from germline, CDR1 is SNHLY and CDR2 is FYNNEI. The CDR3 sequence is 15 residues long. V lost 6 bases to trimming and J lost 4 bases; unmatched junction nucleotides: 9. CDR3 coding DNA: TGTGCCAGCAGGGACGGGACAGGGGCTTTTTACGAGCAGTACTTC. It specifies CASRDGTGAFYEQYF. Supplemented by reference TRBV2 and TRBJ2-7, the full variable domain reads EPEVTQTPSHQVTQMGQEVILRCVPISNHLYFYWYRQILGQKVEFLVSFYNNEISEKSEIFDDQFSVERPDGSNFTLKIRSTKLEDSAMYFCASRDGTGAFYEQYFGPGTRLTVT.

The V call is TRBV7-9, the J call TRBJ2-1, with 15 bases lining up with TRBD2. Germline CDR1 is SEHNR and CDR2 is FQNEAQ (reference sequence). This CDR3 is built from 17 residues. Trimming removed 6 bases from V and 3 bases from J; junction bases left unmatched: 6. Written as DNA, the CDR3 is TGTGCCAGCAGGGGACTAGCGGGGGGAACAAGCTACAATGAGCAGTTCTTC. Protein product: CASRGLAGGTSYNEQFF.

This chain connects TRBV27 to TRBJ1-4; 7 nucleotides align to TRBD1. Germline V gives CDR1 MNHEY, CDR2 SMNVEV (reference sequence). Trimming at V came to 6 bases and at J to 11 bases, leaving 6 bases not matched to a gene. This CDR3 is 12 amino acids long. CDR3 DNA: TGTGCCAGCAGCGGGACAGCGCAGAAACTGTTTTTT. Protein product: CASSGTAQKLFF.

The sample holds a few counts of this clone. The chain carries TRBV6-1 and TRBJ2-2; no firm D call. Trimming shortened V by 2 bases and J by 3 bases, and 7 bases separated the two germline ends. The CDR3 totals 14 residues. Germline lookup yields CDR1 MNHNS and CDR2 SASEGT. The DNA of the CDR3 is TGTGCCAGCAGTGAACGAGTCGACACCGGGGAGCTGTTTTTT. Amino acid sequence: CASSERVDTGELFF.

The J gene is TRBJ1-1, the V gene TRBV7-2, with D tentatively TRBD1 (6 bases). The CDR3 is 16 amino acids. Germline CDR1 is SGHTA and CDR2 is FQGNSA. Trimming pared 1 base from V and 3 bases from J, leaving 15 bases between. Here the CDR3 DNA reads TGTGCCAGCAGCTTAGTAGGGCAGGGGAGGGACACTGAAGCTTTCTTT. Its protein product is CASSLVGQGRDTEAFF.

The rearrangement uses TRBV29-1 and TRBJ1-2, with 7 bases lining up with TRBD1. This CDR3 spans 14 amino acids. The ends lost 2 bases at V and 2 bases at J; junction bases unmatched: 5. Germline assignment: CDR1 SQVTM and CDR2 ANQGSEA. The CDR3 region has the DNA TGCAGCGTTGAAAATAGGGACAGAAACTATGGCTACACCTTC. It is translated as CSVENRDRNYGYTF.

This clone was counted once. CDR3 nucleotide sequence: TGTGCCAGCAGTAAGACAACAACTAATGAAAAACTGTTTTTT. This sequence encodes CASSKTTTNEKLFF. The chain recombines TRBV9 with TRBJ1-4; D call uncertain. The CDR3 extends over 14 amino acids. The V and J ends lost 5 bases and 0 bases respectively, with 8 bases between them. CDR1 is SGDLS, CDR2 YYNGEE, per germline.

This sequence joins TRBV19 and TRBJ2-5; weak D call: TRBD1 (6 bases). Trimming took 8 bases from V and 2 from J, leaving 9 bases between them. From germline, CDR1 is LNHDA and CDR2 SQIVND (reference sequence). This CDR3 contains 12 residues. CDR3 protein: CASQGLQETQYF. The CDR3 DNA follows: TGTGCCAGTCAGGGGTTGCAAGAGACCCAGTACTTC. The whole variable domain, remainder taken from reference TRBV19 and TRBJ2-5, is DGGITQSPKYLFRKEGQNVTLSCEQNLNHDAMYWYRQDPGQGLRLIYYSQIVNDFQKGDIAEGYSVSREKKESFPLTVTSAQKNPTAFYLCASQGLQETQYFGPGTRLLVL.

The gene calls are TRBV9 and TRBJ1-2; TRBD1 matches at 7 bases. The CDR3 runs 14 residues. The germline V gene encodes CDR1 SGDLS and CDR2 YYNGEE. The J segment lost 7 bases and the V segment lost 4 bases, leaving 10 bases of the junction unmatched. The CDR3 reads CASSSPLGTAGYTF. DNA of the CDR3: TGTGCCAGCAGCTCACCTCTAGGGACAGCTGGCTACACCTTC.

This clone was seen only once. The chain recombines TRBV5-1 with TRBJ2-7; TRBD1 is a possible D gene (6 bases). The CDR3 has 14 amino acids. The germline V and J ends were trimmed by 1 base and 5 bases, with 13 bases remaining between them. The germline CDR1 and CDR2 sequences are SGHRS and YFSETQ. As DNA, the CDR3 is TGCGCCAGCAGCTTGACCCGACAGGCCAACGAGCAGTACTTC. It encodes CASSLTRQANEQYF.

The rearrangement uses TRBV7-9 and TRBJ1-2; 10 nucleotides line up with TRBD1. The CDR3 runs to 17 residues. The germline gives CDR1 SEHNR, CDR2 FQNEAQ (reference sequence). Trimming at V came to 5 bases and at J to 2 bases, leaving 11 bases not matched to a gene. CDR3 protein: CASSTTPMTGGNYGYTF. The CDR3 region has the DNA TGTGCCAGCAGCACAACCCCAATGACAGGGGGCAACTATGGCTACACCTTC. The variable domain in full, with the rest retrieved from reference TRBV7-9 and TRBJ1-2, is DTGVSQNPRHKITKRGQNVTFRCDPISEHNRLYWYRQTLGQGPEFLTYFQNEAQLEKSRLLSDRFSAERPKGSFSTLEIQRTEQGDSAMYLCASSTTPMTGGNYGYTFGSGTRLTVV.

The CDR3 DNA reads TGTGCCAGCAGCCCTTCCGGGAGATCGGGCCACGAGCAGTACTTC. Translation gives CASSPSGRSGHEQYF. The chain is built from TRBV11-3 and TRBJ2-7, with D perhaps matching TRBD2 (6 bases). The CDR3 length is 15 residues. V was pared by 5 bases and J by 5 bases, with 19 bases between. The germline V gene has CDR1 SGHNT and CDR2 YENEEA.

CDR3 sequence reads: CASSLWPGSYEQYF. The CDR3 region has the DNA TGTGCCAGCAGTTTATGGCCAGGGTCCTACGAGCAGTACTTC. The rearrangement joins TRBV27 to TRBJ2-7; possible D gene TRBD1, 5 bases. The CDR3 is made up of 14 amino acids. With 1 base removed from V and 1 base from J, the gap between germline ends came to 8 bases. Germline V gene sequence: CDR1 MNHEY, CDR2 SMNVEV (reference sequence).

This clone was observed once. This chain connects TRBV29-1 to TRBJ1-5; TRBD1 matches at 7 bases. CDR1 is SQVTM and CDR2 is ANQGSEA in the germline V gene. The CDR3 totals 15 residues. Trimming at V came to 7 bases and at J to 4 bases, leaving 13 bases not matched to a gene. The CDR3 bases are TGCAGCGAGGGGGACTGGGGACAGAGAAATCAGCCCCAGCATTTT. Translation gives CSEGDWGQRNQPQHF.

In DNA, the CDR3 is TGTGCCAGCAGCTCGGGACAGGGGACATCCTACAATGAGCAGTTCTTC. Its protein is CASSSGQGTSYNEQFF. This chain joins TRBV11-2 and TRBJ2-1; 10 bases agree with TRBD1. V trimming: 4 bases; J trimming: 1 base; junction bases outside the gene matches: 4. Germline assignment: CDR1 SGHAT and CDR2 FQNNGV. The CDR3 covers 16 residues.

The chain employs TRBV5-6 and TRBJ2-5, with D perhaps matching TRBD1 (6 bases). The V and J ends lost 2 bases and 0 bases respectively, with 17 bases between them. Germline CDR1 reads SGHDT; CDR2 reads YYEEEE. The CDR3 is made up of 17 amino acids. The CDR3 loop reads CASSLGGPGMYQETQYF. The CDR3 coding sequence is TGTGCCAGCAGCTTAGGGGGTCCGGGAATGTACCAAGAGACCCAGTACTTC.

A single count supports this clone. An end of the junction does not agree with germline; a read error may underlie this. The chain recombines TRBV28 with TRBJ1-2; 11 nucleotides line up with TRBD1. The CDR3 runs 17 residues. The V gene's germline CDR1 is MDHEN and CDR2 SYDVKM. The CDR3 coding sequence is TGTGCCAGCAGTTTTGGGGACGGACAGGGGGCTAAGTATGGCTACACCTTC. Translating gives CASSFGDGQGAKYGYTF.

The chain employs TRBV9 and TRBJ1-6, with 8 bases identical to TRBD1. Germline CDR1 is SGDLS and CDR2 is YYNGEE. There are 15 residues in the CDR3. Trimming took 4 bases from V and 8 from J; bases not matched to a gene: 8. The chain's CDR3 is CASSPAGTGYSPLHF. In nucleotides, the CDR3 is TGTGCCAGCAGCCCCGCAGGGACAGGCTATTCACCCCTCCACTTT.

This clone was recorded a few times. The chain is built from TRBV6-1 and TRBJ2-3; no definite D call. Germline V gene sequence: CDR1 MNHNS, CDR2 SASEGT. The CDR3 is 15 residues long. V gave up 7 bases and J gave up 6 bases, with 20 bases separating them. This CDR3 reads CASTQFVTELDTQYF. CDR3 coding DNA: TGTGCCAGCACCCAATTCGTTACCGAACTCGATACGCAGTATTTT.

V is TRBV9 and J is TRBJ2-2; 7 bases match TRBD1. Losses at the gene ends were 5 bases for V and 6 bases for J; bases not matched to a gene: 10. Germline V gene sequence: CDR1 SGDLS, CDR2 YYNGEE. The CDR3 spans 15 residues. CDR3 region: CASRHEGARPGELFF. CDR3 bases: TGTGCCAGCAGACACGAGGGGGCACGGCCCGGGGAGCTGTTTTTT.

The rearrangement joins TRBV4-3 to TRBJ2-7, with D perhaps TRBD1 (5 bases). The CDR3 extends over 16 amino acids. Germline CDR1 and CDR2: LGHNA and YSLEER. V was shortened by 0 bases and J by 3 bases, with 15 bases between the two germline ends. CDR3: CASSQDGRSGYYEQYF. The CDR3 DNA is TGCGCCAGCAGCCAAGATGGTCGGTCAGGGTACTACGAGCAGTACTTC.

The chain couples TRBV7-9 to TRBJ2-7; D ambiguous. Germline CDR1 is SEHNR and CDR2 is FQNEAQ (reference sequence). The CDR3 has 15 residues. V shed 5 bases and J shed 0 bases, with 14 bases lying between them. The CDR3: CASSPLLRSSYEQYF. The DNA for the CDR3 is TGTGCCAGCAGCCCCCTCCTCCGGAGCTCCTACGAGCAGTACTTC.

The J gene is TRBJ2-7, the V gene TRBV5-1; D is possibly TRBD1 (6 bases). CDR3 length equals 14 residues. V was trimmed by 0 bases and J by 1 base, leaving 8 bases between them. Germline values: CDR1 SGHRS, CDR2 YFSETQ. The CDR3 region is CASSLARGSYEQYF. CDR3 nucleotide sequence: TGCGCCAGCAGCTTGGCCAGGGGATCCTACGAGCAGTACTTC.

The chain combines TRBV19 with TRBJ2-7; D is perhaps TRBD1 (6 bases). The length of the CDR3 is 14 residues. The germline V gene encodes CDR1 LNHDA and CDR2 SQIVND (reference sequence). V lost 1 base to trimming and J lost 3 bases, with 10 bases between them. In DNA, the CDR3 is TGTGCCAGTAGTATAGGTACAGGGTTCTACGAGCAGTACTTC. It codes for CASSIGTGFYEQYF.